This TCR beta chain was sequenced during a study of technical replicates of blood from several donors. Using immunoSEQ multiplex PCR, the repertoire was profiled, and TCRdb retains in-frame clones only, with some absent. The sample lists roughly 62,000 clones, around nine tenths seen once, with roughly 5% in the top ten. CDR1 SGHTA and CDR2 FQGTGA come from the germline V gene. This CDR3 spans 15 amino acids. Trimming cost V 1 base and J 1 base, with 8 bases left between them. This TCR was recovered from a human donor in good health. Some clones in this sample may be carry-over from other donors' samples. The J gene is TRBJ2-1, the V gene TRBV7-3, with a weak D call TRBD1 (6 bases). Sequenced: PBMCs. This CDR3 reads CASSLNQGSYNEQFF. In DNA, the CDR3 is TGTGCCAGCAGCTTAAACCAGGGGTCCTACAATGAGCAGTTCTTC.